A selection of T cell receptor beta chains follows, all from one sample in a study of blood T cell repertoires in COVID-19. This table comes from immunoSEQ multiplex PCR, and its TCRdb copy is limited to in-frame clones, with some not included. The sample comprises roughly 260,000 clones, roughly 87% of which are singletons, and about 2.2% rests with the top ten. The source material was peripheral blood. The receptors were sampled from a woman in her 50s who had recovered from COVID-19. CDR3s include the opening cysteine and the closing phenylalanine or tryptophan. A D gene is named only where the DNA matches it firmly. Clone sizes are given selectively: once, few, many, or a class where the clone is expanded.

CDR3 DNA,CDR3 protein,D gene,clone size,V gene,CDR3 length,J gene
TGCGCCAGCAGCTCCCAGAGACAGGGACCTGCCTACAATGAGCAGTTCTTC,CASSSQRQGPAYNEQFF,TRBD1,-,TRBV5-1,17,TRBJ2-1
TGTGCCAGCAGTCCTCGAACAGGGGGAGTAGGGGTGAACACTGAAGCTTTCTTT,CASSPRTGGVGVNTEAFF,TRBD1,-,TRBV6-6,18,TRBJ1-1
TGTGCCAGCAGCGGCGATGGACTAGCGGGAGGCCGGGCCTACAATGAGCAGTTCTTC,CASSGDGLAGGRAYNEQFF,TRBD2,-,TRBV28,19,TRBJ2-1
TGTGCCAGCAGTCCGACAGGGGGGTCTGGGGCCAACGTCCTGACTTTC,CASSPTGGSGANVLTF,TRBD1,-,TRBV6-4,16,TRBJ2-6
TGTGCCAGCAGCGTATCGCAAGGACTAGCGAATGAGCAGTTCTTC,CASSVSQGLANEQFF,TRBD2,once,TRBV9,15,TRBJ2-1
TGTGCCAGTAGTAGGGGACAGGGTCGCAATCAGCCCCAGCATTTT,CASSRGQGRNQPQHF,TRBD1,-,TRBV19,15,TRBJ1-5
TGCAGCGTCGCCGACAGGGGACGAAACACCATATATTTT,CSVADRGRNTIYF,TRBD1,-,TRBV29-1,13,TRBJ1-3
TGCGCCAGCAGCCAAGATGTCGGTTGGCAGGGGGATCGCGAGCAGTTCTTC,CASSQDVGWQGDREQFF,TRBD1,-,TRBV4-3,17,TRBJ2-1
TGCGCCAGCAGCCAAGAAGGGGTAACAGATACGCAGTATTTT,CASSQEGVTDTQYF,-,-,TRBV4-3,14,TRBJ2-3
TGTGCCAGCAGCCAAGAATTGCGCGGGAGTGGATACAATGAGCAGTTCTTC,CASSQELRGSGYNEQFF,TRBD2,once,TRBV4-2,17,TRBJ2-1
TGTGCCAGCAGCGTAGTATCAGATATGACAGGTACCGGGGAGCTGTTTTTT,CASSVVSDMTGTGELFF,-,-,TRBV9,17,TRBJ2-2
TGTGCCAGCAGTTTTTCAGACTATGGCTACACCTTC,CASSFSDYGYTF,-,-,TRBV28,12,TRBJ1-2
TGTGCCAGCAGTAGCGGGGGGGCCTACAATGAGCAGTTCTTC,CASSSGGAYNEQFF,TRBD2,once,TRBV6-2/TRBV6-3,14,TRBJ2-1
TGTGCCAGCAGCCCAGAGGGCCTAGGTAGTGAGCAGTTCTTC,CASSPEGLGSEQFF,-,few,TRBV7-9,14,TRBJ2-1
TGTGCCAGCAGCCCTACAGGGAGAATTCTTACTGAAGCTTTCTTT,CASSPTGRILTEAFF,-,-,TRBV5-5,15,TRBJ1-1
TGTGCCAGCAGGCCCACAGGGGTAGGGGACACTGAAGCTTTCTTT,CASRPTGVGDTEAFF,TRBD1,-,TRBV7-9,15,TRBJ1-1
TGCGCCAGCAGCTTGAAACCGGGACAGGAGTCCCACGAGCAGTACTTC,CASSLKPGQESHEQYF,TRBD1,-,TRBV5-1,16,TRBJ2-7
TGTGCCAGCACGGGTAGCGGGAGCTACGAGCAGTACTTC,CASTGSGSYEQYF,TRBD2,-,TRBV6-5,13,TRBJ2-7
TGTGCCAGCAGTTTCCGATGGGGGCTAACGTTAGGGAGCACTGAAGCTTTCTTT,CASSFRWGLTLGSTEAFF,-,-,TRBV27,18,TRBJ1-1
TGTGCCAGTAGTGTCACAGGATCCGGGGAGCTGTTTTTT,CASSVTGSGELFF,-,few,TRBV19,13,TRBJ2-2
TGTGCCAGCAGTGAAGCGCTTCGGGGGGAGGGCAATCAGCCCCAGCATTTT,CASSEALRGEGNQPQHF,-,once,TRBV6-1,17,TRBJ1-5
TGTGCCAGCAGCCCGTACAGGGGTAACACTGAAGCTTTCTTT,CASSPYRGNTEAFF,TRBD1,-,TRBV3-1/TRBV3-2,14,TRBJ1-1
TGTGCCAGCAGTGAAGGTTGGCCCGACGAGCAGTACTTC,CASSEGWPDEQYF,-,-,TRBV2,13,TRBJ2-7
TGCGCCAGCAGCTTGGGCAACAGGGCCCTCGAAGCTTTCTTT,CASSLGNRALEAFF,-,-,TRBV5-1,14,TRBJ1-1
TGCGCCAGCAGTGGACCTAAGCGGGTCTTATACGAGCAGTACTTC,CASSGPKRVLYEQYF,-,-,TRBV10-1,15,TRBJ2-7
TGTGCCAGCAGCTCACAGGGCGGTTCTGGCTACACCTTC,CASSSQGGSGYTF,-,-,TRBV7-9,13,TRBJ1-2
TGTGCCAGCAGTTATCTGAGCGGGAGTTGGTCCTACGAGCAGTACTTC,CASSYLSGSWSYEQYF,TRBD2,once,TRBV6-2/TRBV6-3,16,TRBJ2-7
TGCGCCAGCAGCCAAGTGGAGGGGCTTAACTATGGCTACACCTTC,CASSQVEGLNYGYTF,-,-,TRBV4-1,15,TRBJ1-2
TGTGCCAGCACCGACACAGGTAGTACCCCCTTAAGCTCCTACAATGAGCAGTTCTTC,CASTDTGSTPLSSYNEQFF,-,-,TRBV28,19,TRBJ2-1
TGTGCCAGCAGCCAACCCGGGGCAGGGACACTCTACGAGCAGTACTTC,CASSQPGAGTLYEQYF,-,-,TRBV4-2,16,TRBJ2-7
TGTGCCAGCAGTCGAAGAGGGACAGGGGGTCAAACTAATGAAAAACTGTTTTTT,CASSRRGTGGQTNEKLFF,TRBD1,-,TRBV6-6,18,TRBJ1-4
TGCGCCAGCAGCGAGAGTACGGGTTTCGTCTACAATGAGCAGTTCTTC,CASSESTGFVYNEQFF,-,-,TRBV4-1,16,TRBJ2-1
TGTGCCAGTACCCCCCACAGGCTGAAGGTCCCAATTCGAAACACCATATATTTT,CASTPHRLKVPIRNTIYF,-,-,TRBV19,18,TRBJ1-3
TGTGCCAGCAGCTTAGATCGGCGGGATACGCAGTATTTT,CASSLDRRDTQYF,-,-,TRBV11-2,13,TRBJ2-3
TGTGCCAGCAGAGATCGAATTGAGCCGCCCTACGAGCAGTACTTC,CASRDRIEPPYEQYF,-,few,TRBV5-5,15,TRBJ2-7
TGTGCCAGCAGCTTTCCCGGACTAGCGGGGAACACCGGGGAGCTGTTTTTT,CASSFPGLAGNTGELFF,TRBD2,-,TRBV7-9,17,TRBJ2-2
TGTGCCAGCAACCAGGGTATTTTGGCCGGGGAGCTGTTTTTT,CASNQGILAGELFF,-,-,TRBV9,14,TRBJ2-2
TGCGCCAGCAGCATCGGACAGGGAGCTAACTATGGCTACACCTTC,CASSIGQGANYGYTF,TRBD1,-,TRBV5-1,15,TRBJ1-2
TGTGCCAGCAGCGTTCAGGACTCTGGAAACACCATATATTTT,CASSVQDSGNTIYF,-,-,TRBV9,14,TRBJ1-3
TGTGCCAGCAGTTACGGATCAGGCGACTCTGGAAACACCATATATTTT,CASSYGSGDSGNTIYF,-,-,TRBV6-2/TRBV6-3,16,TRBJ1-3
TGTGCCAGTAGGAAACATTTGGTCCAGGGCACTGAAGCTTTCTTT,CASRKHLVQGTEAFF,-,-,TRBV19,15,TRBJ1-1
TGCAGCGTTGGGACTAGCGAGTACTACAATGAGCAGTTCTTC,CSVGTSEYYNEQFF,TRBD2,-,TRBV29-1,14,TRBJ2-1
TGTGCCAGCAGCCAGATCAGGACAGGGCTGGGGGCTAACTATGGCTACACCTTC,CASSQIRTGLGANYGYTF,TRBD1,-,TRBV9,18,TRBJ1-2
TGTGCCAGCAGCCCCAATGGACTTCCAAACTATGGCTACACCTTC,CASSPNGLPNYGYTF,-,-,TRBV7-2,15,TRBJ1-2
TGCAGCGTTGAAGGTACTTACAGGGGCATGAACACTGAAGCTTTCTTT,CSVEGTYRGMNTEAFF,TRBD1,-,TRBV29-1,16,TRBJ1-1
TGCGCCAGCAGCACGTCAGGTGCTGGCACAGATACGCAGTATTTT,CASSTSGAGTDTQYF,-,-,TRBV5-1,15,TRBJ2-3
TGTGCCAGCAGCCGGGGTGGGAATGGCTACACCTTC,CASSRGGNGYTF,-,-,TRBV6-5,12,TRBJ1-2
TGCGCCAGCAGAGACCCGGACAGATTCAACTATGGCTACACCTTC,CASRDPDRFNYGYTF,-,-,TRBV5-1,15,TRBJ1-2
TGTGCCAGCAGCCGGGACTCGGAAGACTATGGCTACACCTTC,CASSRDSEDYGYTF,-,once,TRBV5-4,14,TRBJ1-2
TGTGCCCTGACTAGTAATACCTTCGAGACCCAGTACTTC,CALTSNTFETQYF,-,once,TRBV30,13,TRBJ2-5
TGTGCCAGCAGCTTAGCGGCAGGGGCCTTCTATGGCTACACCTTC,CASSLAAGAFYGYTF,-,-,TRBV7-9,15,TRBJ1-2
TGTGCCAGCAGTTCCGGGACTAGCGGGTCAGATACGCAGTATTTT,CASSSGTSGSDTQYF,TRBD2,-,TRBV5-4,15,TRBJ2-3
TGTGCCAGCAGTTTTCGGGACAGGGACCAGCCCCAGCATTTT,CASSFRDRDQPQHF,TRBD1,once,TRBV27,14,TRBJ1-5
TGTGCCAGTAGTCTCGGGACAGCGAAGGGACCCCAGCATTTT,CASSLGTAKGPQHF,TRBD1,-,TRBV19,14,TRBJ1-5
TGTGCCAGCAGCGTCGGGACAGGGGCCCGACAGAACACTGAAGCTTTCTTT,CASSVGTGARQNTEAFF,TRBD1,-,TRBV5-6,17,TRBJ1-1
TGTGCCAGCAGCTTGACTCAGTCGCTCCCATTCAATGAGCAGTTCTTC,CASSLTQSLPFNEQFF,-,-,TRBV11-2,16,TRBJ2-1
TGTGCCAGCAGTACGGGGACTAGGATTGCCTACGAGCAGTACTTC,CASSTGTRIAYEQYF,TRBD2,-,TRBV6-6,15,TRBJ2-7
TGTGCCAGCAGCGGGTACACAGATACGCAGTATTTT,CASSGYTDTQYF,-,few,TRBV6-6,12,TRBJ2-3
TGTGCCAGCAGTGGACGGGGGTCATGGGGCAATCAGCCCCAGCATTTT,CASSGRGSWGNQPQHF,-,-,TRBV6-1,16,TRBJ1-5